The clone carrying this T cell receptor (delta chain) turned up a few times. This DNA's translation and the protein TCRdb lists, from a much larger clone, do not match at residue 6, likely due to a read error; the protein shown is translated from the DNA. TCRdb re-identified clones in the RT-PCR reads via CATT. In the table there are approximately 3,200 delta-chain clones, around 2.1% of which are singletons. The data originate from a study of gamma-delta T cells after stem cell transplantation. The CDR3 contains 18 residues. Germline V gene lookup returns CDR1 GEAIGNYY and CDR2 EKD. V lost 3 bases, J lost 0 bases, and 12 bases stayed unmatched.

The chain uses TRDV2 and TRDJ1; TRDD3 agrees at 10 bases. This sequence originates from a human donor. It is not recorded whose cells these are; they may come from a transplant donor. The sample consisted of gamma-delta T cells. CDR3 bases: TGTGCCTGTGACGGCTTTGACCGGGGGATACGCAACACCGATAAACTCATCTTT. It translates to CACDGFDRGIRNTDKLIF.